The rows below give T cell receptor beta chains drawn from one sample of a study of shared clonotypes between healthy human individuals. Assay: immunoSEQ multiplex PCR; the TCRdb copy retains only in-frame clones and omits some. This table holds millions of clones, 93% found once. The sample was naive CD8+ T cells from PBMCs. These TCRs come from a man younger than 35 in good health. Some clones in this sample may be carry-over from other donors' samples. Both conserved end residues are part of each CDR3. D genes are given only for firm matches. The size of a clone is reported for some rows only, either as once, few or many, or as a class for expanded clones.

cdr3_nt: TGTGCCAGCAGCTGGGACGGGGTGGAGCAGTACTTC
cdr3_aa: CASSWDGVEQYF
cdr3_length: 12
d_call: -
j_call: TRBJ2-7
clone_size: -
v_call: TRBV11-1

cdr3_nt: TGCGCCAGCGGTCTACGGGGGTTTTCCTACGAGCAGTACTTC
cdr3_aa: CASGLRGFSYEQYF
cdr3_length: 14
d_call: -
j_call: TRBJ2-7
clone_size: -
v_call: TRBV10-2

cdr3_nt: TGTGCCAGCAGCCACGGACTAGCGGGAAAGGGGTCCTACAATGAGCAGTTCTTC
cdr3_aa: CASSHGLAGKGSYNEQFF
cdr3_length: 18
d_call: TRBD2
j_call: TRBJ2-1
clone_size: -
v_call: TRBV11-2

cdr3_nt: TGTGCCAGTAGTGACAAACAGGGAGAGGGCAATCAGCCCCAGCATTTT
cdr3_aa: CASSDKQGEGNQPQHF
cdr3_length: 16
d_call: -
j_call: TRBJ1-5
clone_size: -
v_call: TRBV19

cdr3_nt: TGTGCCAGCAGCGGGGAGGCGGAGGGGAGGCTACGATATGGCTACACCTTC
cdr3_aa: CASSGEAEGRLRYGYTF
cdr3_length: 17
d_call: -
j_call: TRBJ1-2
clone_size: -
v_call: TRBV9

cdr3_nt: TGTGCCAGCAGTCCTCGCATCGGCGGGCAGTACTTC
cdr3_aa: CASSPRIGGQYF
cdr3_length: 12
d_call: -
j_call: TRBJ2-7
clone_size: -
v_call: TRBV27

cdr3_nt: TGTGCCAGCAGCAAACGGGGCTTCTTGGTGCAGTACTTC
cdr3_aa: CASSKRGFLVQYF
cdr3_length: 13
d_call: -
j_call: TRBJ2-7
clone_size: -
v_call: TRBV6-5

cdr3_nt: TGTGCCAGCTACAGGGGATTTACCGGGGAGCTGTTTTTT
cdr3_aa: CASYRGFTGELFF
cdr3_length: 13
d_call: TRBD1
j_call: TRBJ2-2
clone_size: -
v_call: TRBV19

cdr3_nt: TGTGCCAGCAGAGGATTAAACACTGAAGCTTTCTTT
cdr3_aa: CASRGLNTEAFF
cdr3_length: 12
d_call: -
j_call: TRBJ1-1
clone_size: once
v_call: TRBV6-1

cdr3_nt: TGTGCCAGCAGCTTCCGAAACTCCTACGAGCAGTACTTC
cdr3_aa: CASSFRNSYEQYF
cdr3_length: 13
d_call: -
j_call: TRBJ2-7
clone_size: once
v_call: TRBV7-6

cdr3_nt: TGTGCCTGGAGCAGAGGCCCCGCCAACCGGGAGCCGGAGGAAAAACTGTTTTTT
cdr3_aa: CAWSRGPANREPEEKLFF
cdr3_length: 18
d_call: -
j_call: TRBJ1-4
clone_size: -
v_call: TRBV30

cdr3_nt: TGTGCCAGCGAACCGGGTCTCGGGGGTATTCATGGCTACACCTTC
cdr3_aa: CASEPGLGGIHGYTF
cdr3_length: 15
d_call: -
j_call: TRBJ1-2
clone_size: -
v_call: TRBV16

cdr3_nt: TGTGCCAGCGGACCGGTGGGTCCGAACACTGAAGCTTTCTTT
cdr3_aa: CASGPVGPNTEAFF
cdr3_length: 14
d_call: -
j_call: TRBJ1-1
clone_size: -
v_call: TRBV25-1

cdr3_nt: TGTGCCAGCAGCCAAGGGTGGGGTTCGGGCTACGAGCAGTACTTC
cdr3_aa: CASSQGWGSGYEQYF
cdr3_length: 15
d_call: -
j_call: TRBJ2-7
clone_size: -
v_call: TRBV14

cdr3_nt: TGTGCCAGCAGCTCGCCGAGCGCGAACACTGAAGCTTTCTTT
cdr3_aa: CASSSPSANTEAFF
cdr3_length: 14
d_call: -
j_call: TRBJ1-1
clone_size: -
v_call: TRBV7-4

cdr3_nt: TGTGCCACCAGCAGAGACAGTCCTCCAACTAATGAAAAACTGTTTTTT
cdr3_aa: CATSRDSPPTNEKLFF
cdr3_length: 16
d_call: -
j_call: TRBJ1-4
clone_size: -
v_call: TRBV15

cdr3_nt: TGTGCCTGGAGGGGCGTGGGGGGAAACACTGAAGCTTTCTTT
cdr3_aa: CAWRGVGGNTEAFF
cdr3_length: 14
d_call: -
j_call: TRBJ1-1
clone_size: -
v_call: TRBV30

cdr3_nt: TGTGCCAGCAGCGTAGAAACCCGCGGCGGAAAACTGTTTTTT
cdr3_aa: CASSVETRGGKLFF
cdr3_length: 14
d_call: -
j_call: TRBJ1-4
clone_size: -
v_call: TRBV9

cdr3_nt: TGTGCCAGCAGTGCCATAGGCAGCTCCTACGAGCAGTACTTC
cdr3_aa: CASSAIGSSYEQYF
cdr3_length: 14
d_call: -
j_call: TRBJ2-7
clone_size: -
v_call: TRBV28

cdr3_nt: TGCAGCGTTAGAGGACAGGTCGGGGCTTTCTTT
cdr3_aa: CSVRGQVGAFF
cdr3_length: 11
d_call: TRBD1
j_call: TRBJ1-1
clone_size: few
v_call: TRBV29-1

cdr3_nt: TGTGCCAGCAGCGTTTTAGCGAGAGAGATTAATGAGCAGTTCTTC
cdr3_aa: CASSVLAREINEQFF
cdr3_length: 15
d_call: -
j_call: TRBJ2-1
clone_size: -
v_call: TRBV28

cdr3_nt: TGCGCCAGCAGCACGACAGCGTATGGCTACACCTTC
cdr3_aa: CASSTTAYGYTF
cdr3_length: 12
d_call: -
j_call: TRBJ1-2
clone_size: -
v_call: TRBV5-1

cdr3_nt: TGTGCCAGCAGCTTGGGCCCGGGACTAGCGGCCAATGAGCAGTTCTTC
cdr3_aa: CASSLGPGLAANEQFF
cdr3_length: 16
d_call: TRBD2
j_call: TRBJ2-1
clone_size: -
v_call: TRBV5-4

cdr3_nt: TGTGCCAGCTCTGTCGACAGGGACCCTAATCAGCCCCAGCATTTT
cdr3_aa: CASSVDRDPNQPQHF
cdr3_length: 15
d_call: TRBD1
j_call: TRBJ1-5
clone_size: -
v_call: TRBV18

cdr3_nt: TGTGCCAGCAGTTTTCCCAATAGGCGACAGACTCCATACAATCAGCCCCAGCATTTT
cdr3_aa: CASSFPNRRQTPYNQPQHF
cdr3_length: 19
d_call: -
j_call: TRBJ1-5
clone_size: -
v_call: TRBV28

cdr3_nt: TGTGCCTGGAGTGTAGGGGCGGGAGGAGGGGAGCAGTTCTTC
cdr3_aa: CAWSVGAGGGEQFF
cdr3_length: 14
d_call: TRBD2
j_call: TRBJ2-1
clone_size: -
v_call: TRBV30

cdr3_nt: TGTGCCAGCAGTTACTCGGGTACCTACGAGCAGTACTTC
cdr3_aa: CASSYSGTYEQYF
cdr3_length: 13
d_call: -
j_call: TRBJ2-7
clone_size: -
v_call: TRBV6-6

cdr3_nt: TGTGCCAGCAGTTCGGGAGGGCTGGCCTGGACCCAGTACTTC
cdr3_aa: CASSSGGLAWTQYF
cdr3_length: 14
d_call: TRBD2
j_call: TRBJ2-5
clone_size: -
v_call: TRBV27

cdr3_nt: TGTGCCTGGAGTGTATCGGGACCCCCAGGGTTCTTC
cdr3_aa: CAWSVSGPPGFF
cdr3_length: 12
d_call: -
j_call: TRBJ2-1
clone_size: -
v_call: TRBV30

cdr3_nt: TGTGCCTGGAGTTGGGACAGCCCTAACTATGGCTACACCTTC
cdr3_aa: CAWSWDSPNYGYTF
cdr3_length: 14
d_call: TRBD1
j_call: TRBJ1-2
clone_size: -
v_call: TRBV30

cdr3_nt: TGTGCCAGCAGTTCCGGGGGGGAGGCTGGCTACACCTTC
cdr3_aa: CASSSGGEAGYTF
cdr3_length: 13
d_call: -
j_call: TRBJ1-2
clone_size: -
v_call: TRBV6-5

cdr3_nt: TGTGCCAGCAGTTACTCGATGGGTTTGGATGGCTACACCTTC
cdr3_aa: CASSYSMGLDGYTF
cdr3_length: 14
d_call: -
j_call: TRBJ1-2
clone_size: -
v_call: TRBV6-5

cdr3_nt: TGTGCCAGCAGGGAGAGACTAGCGGGTACCTACGAGCAGTACTTC
cdr3_aa: CASRERLAGTYEQYF
cdr3_length: 15
d_call: TRBD2
j_call: TRBJ2-7
clone_size: -
v_call: TRBV2

cdr3_nt: TGTGCCAGCAGTTTTGGCAGCGGTCTCCAAGAGACCCAGTACTTC
cdr3_aa: CASSFGSGLQETQYF
cdr3_length: 15
d_call: -
j_call: TRBJ2-5
clone_size: -
v_call: TRBV28

cdr3_nt: TGTGCCAGCCCTCCGAACTTTTCGATGTCGCACACTGAAGCTTTCTTT
cdr3_aa: CASPPNFSMSHTEAFF
cdr3_length: 16
d_call: -
j_call: TRBJ1-1
clone_size: -
v_call: TRBV5-5

cdr3_nt: TGTGCCAGTGAAAAAGCAGGGAGTTCAAATCAGCCCCAGCATTTT
cdr3_aa: CASEKAGSSNQPQHF
cdr3_length: 15
d_call: -
j_call: TRBJ1-5
clone_size: -
v_call: TRBV19

cdr3_nt: TGTGCCAGCAGTGACTCTGGCCTCTATGGCTACACCTTC
cdr3_aa: CASSDSGLYGYTF
cdr3_length: 13
d_call: -
j_call: TRBJ1-2
clone_size: -
v_call: TRBV25-1

cdr3_nt: TGTGCCAGCAGCCCCTGGGACCGTCGGGAAGAGACCCAGTACTTC
cdr3_aa: CASSPWDRREETQYF
cdr3_length: 15
d_call: -
j_call: TRBJ2-5
clone_size: -
v_call: TRBV7-3

cdr3_nt: TGTGCCAGCAGCGTGTTCGTCAGCACAGATACGCAGTATTTT
cdr3_aa: CASSVFVSTDTQYF
cdr3_length: 14
d_call: -
j_call: TRBJ2-3
clone_size: -
v_call: TRBV9

cdr3_nt: TGTGCCAGCAGCTTATTTGACAGGGGGCGAGGTAATGAAAAACTGTTTTTT
cdr3_aa: CASSLFDRGRGNEKLFF
cdr3_length: 17
d_call: TRBD1
j_call: TRBJ1-4
clone_size: -
v_call: TRBV7-8

cdr3_nt: TGTGCCAGCAGTCGACTTACCGGGACAGGGGGCGAGCAGTACTTC
cdr3_aa: CASSRLTGTGGEQYF
cdr3_length: 15
d_call: TRBD1
j_call: TRBJ2-7
clone_size: -
v_call: TRBV6-1

cdr3_nt: TGTGCCAGCAGTTATGGCAGGGGAAACACTGAAGCTTTCTTT
cdr3_aa: CASSYGRGNTEAFF
cdr3_length: 14
d_call: -
j_call: TRBJ1-1
clone_size: -
v_call: TRBV6-5

cdr3_nt: TGCAGCGTTGAAGAAATCCTCTGGGCGGGGGGCAATGAGCAGTTCTTC
cdr3_aa: CSVEEILWAGGNEQFF
cdr3_length: 16
d_call: TRBD2
j_call: TRBJ2-1
clone_size: -
v_call: TRBV29-1

cdr3_nt: TGCAGCGTTGGTCTGAGGGCAGAGCCTTATAGCAATCAGCCCCAGCATTTT
cdr3_aa: CSVGLRAEPYSNQPQHF
cdr3_length: 17
d_call: -
j_call: TRBJ1-5
clone_size: -
v_call: TRBV29-1

cdr3_nt: TGCGCCAGCAGCTTGTCGAGCTCCTACAATGAGCAGTTCTTC
cdr3_aa: CASSLSSSYNEQFF
cdr3_length: 14
d_call: -
j_call: TRBJ2-1
clone_size: -
v_call: TRBV5-1